This T cell receptor beta chain was sequenced in a study of T-cell reconstitution after alpha-beta-depleted transplantation in children. Findings and limits, study-wide: There were reportedly several hundred expanded graft clones from which alpha-beta T cells came about two months after transplant. Some patients' high day-60 TCRbeta diversity was traced to surviving recipient T cells and thymic progenitors.

The TCRbeta library was prepared with unique molecular identifiers. TCRdb passed the PCR reads through MiXCR, listing each CDR3 protein once. The data contain about a million distinct CDR3 sequences, about 31% of them singletons. In germline, CDR1 is DFQATT, CDR2 SNEGSKA (reference sequence). The CDR3 sequence is 15 residues long. V shed 1 base and J shed 10 bases, with 17 bases lying between them. About this clonotype: The antigen remains undetermined.

Sequencing used PBMCs, mostly from graft donor cells, obtained 360 days after TCRalphabeta/CD19-depleted stem cell transplant. This rearrangement joins TRBV20-1 to TRBJ1-6; D is ambiguous. This TCR derives from a boy under three years old who had a stem cell transplant for SCID, so the T cells may come from the graft donor. The CDR3 spells CSARGEDSSASPLHF. CDR3 in DNA: TGCAGTGCTAGAGGTGAGGATTCTTCGGCATCACCCCTCCACTTT.